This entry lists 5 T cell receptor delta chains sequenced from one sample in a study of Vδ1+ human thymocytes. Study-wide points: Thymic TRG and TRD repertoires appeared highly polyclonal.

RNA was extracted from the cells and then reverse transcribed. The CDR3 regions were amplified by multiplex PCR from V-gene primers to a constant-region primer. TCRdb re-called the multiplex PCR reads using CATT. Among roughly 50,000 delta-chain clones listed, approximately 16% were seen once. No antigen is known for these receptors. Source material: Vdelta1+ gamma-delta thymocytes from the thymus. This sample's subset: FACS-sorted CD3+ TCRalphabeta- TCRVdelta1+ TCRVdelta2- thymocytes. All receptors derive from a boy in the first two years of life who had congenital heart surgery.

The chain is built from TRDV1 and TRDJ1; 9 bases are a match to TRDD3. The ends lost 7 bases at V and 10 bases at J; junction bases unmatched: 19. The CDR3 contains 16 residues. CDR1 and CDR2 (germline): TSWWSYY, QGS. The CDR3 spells CALVLRPFGGYPGLIF. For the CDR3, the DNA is TGTGCTCTTGTCTTACGGCCCTTCGGGGGATACCCGGGACTCATCTTT.

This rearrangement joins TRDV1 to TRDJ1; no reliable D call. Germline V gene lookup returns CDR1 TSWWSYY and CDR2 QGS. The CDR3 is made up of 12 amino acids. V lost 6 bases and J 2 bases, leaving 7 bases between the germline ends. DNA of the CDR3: TGTGCTCTTGGAGGAACGACCGATAAACTCATCTTT. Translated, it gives CALGGTTDKLIF.

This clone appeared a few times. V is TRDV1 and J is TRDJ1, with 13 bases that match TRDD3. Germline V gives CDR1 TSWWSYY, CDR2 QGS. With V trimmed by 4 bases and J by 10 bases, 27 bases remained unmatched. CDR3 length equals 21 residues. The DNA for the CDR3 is TGTGCTCTTGGGGGGCCCTTCCTACCCCTGTCTACTGGGGGATACGGAGGCGGACTCATCTTT. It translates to CALGGPFLPLSTGGYGGGLIF.

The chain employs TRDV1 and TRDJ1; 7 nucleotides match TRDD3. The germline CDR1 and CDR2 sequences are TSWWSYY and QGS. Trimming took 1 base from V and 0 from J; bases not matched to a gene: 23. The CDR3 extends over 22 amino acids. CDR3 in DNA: TGTGCTCTTGGGGAACGGCCCCTCGTATGGCTGGGGGGACCTAAGTACACCGATAAACTCATCTTT. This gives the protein CALGERPLVWLGGPKYTDKLIF.

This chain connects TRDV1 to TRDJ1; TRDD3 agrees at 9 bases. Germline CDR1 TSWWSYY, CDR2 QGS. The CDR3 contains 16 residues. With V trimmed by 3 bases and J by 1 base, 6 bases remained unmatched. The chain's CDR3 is CALGDPYWGTTDKLIF. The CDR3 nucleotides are TGTGCTCTTGGGGATCCTTACTGGGGGACCACCGATAAACTCATCTTT.